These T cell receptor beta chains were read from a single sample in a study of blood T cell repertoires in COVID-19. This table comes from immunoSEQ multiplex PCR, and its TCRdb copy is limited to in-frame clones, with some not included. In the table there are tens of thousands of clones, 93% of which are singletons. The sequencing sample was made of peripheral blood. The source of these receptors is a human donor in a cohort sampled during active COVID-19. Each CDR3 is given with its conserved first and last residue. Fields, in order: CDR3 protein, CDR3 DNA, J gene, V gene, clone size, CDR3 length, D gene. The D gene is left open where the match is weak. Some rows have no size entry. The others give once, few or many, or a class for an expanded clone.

CDR3 protein: CASSPHAVSGSNTGELFF
CDR3 DNA: TGTGCCAGCTCACCCCACGCCGTAAGCGGGAGTAACACCGGGGAGCTGTTTTTT
J gene: TRBJ2-2
V gene: TRBV18
clone size: -
CDR3 length: 18
D gene: TRBD2

CDR3 protein: CAIRKLPGQGSTEAFF
CDR3 DNA: TGTGCCATTCGGAAACTCCCGGGACAGGGGAGCACTGAAGCTTTCTTT
J gene: TRBJ1-1
V gene: TRBV21-1
clone size: -
CDR3 length: 16
D gene: -

CDR3 protein: CASSLGGALGYTF
CDR3 DNA: TGTGCCAGCAGCTTAGGCGGGGCCTTAGGCTACACCTTC
J gene: TRBJ1-2
V gene: TRBV7-9
clone size: -
CDR3 length: 13
D gene: -

CDR3 protein: CASSRDSYYEQYF
CDR3 DNA: TGCGCCAGCAGCCGGGACTCATACTACGAGCAGTACTTC
J gene: TRBJ2-7
V gene: TRBV5-1
clone size: -
CDR3 length: 13
D gene: -

CDR3 protein: CAWSVLWRGGLEQYF
CDR3 DNA: TGTGCCTGGAGTGTACTCTGGCGGGGGGGACTCGAGCAGTACTTC
J gene: TRBJ2-7
V gene: TRBV30
clone size: -
CDR3 length: 15
D gene: TRBD2

CDR3 protein: CATSHPGQGASEQFF
CDR3 DNA: TGTGCCACCTCCCATCCGGGACAGGGGGCATCGGAGCAGTTCTTC
J gene: TRBJ2-1
V gene: TRBV15
clone size: -
CDR3 length: 15
D gene: TRBD1

CDR3 protein: CASSPHTGAYGYTF
CDR3 DNA: TGTGCCAGCAGCCCTCATACAGGGGCCTATGGCTACACCTTC
J gene: TRBJ1-2
V gene: TRBV5-4
clone size: -
CDR3 length: 14
D gene: TRBD1

CDR3 protein: CASSLEDSYNEQFF
CDR3 DNA: TGTGCCAGCAGCTTAGAAGATAGCTACAATGAGCAGTTCTTC
J gene: TRBJ2-1
V gene: TRBV7-9
clone size: few
CDR3 length: 14
D gene: -

CDR3 protein: CASSEREWTGELFF
CDR3 DNA: TGCGCCAGCAGTGAACGGGAGTGGACCGGGGAGCTGTTTTTT
J gene: TRBJ2-2
V gene: TRBV10-1
clone size: -
CDR3 length: 14
D gene: -

CDR3 protein: CASSYKTGEEAFF
CDR3 DNA: TGCGCCAGCAGCTACAAGACAGGGGAGGAAGCTTTCTTT
J gene: TRBJ1-1
V gene: TRBV5-1
clone size: once
CDR3 length: 13
D gene: TRBD1

CDR3 protein: CASSLGTSGRVEQFF
CDR3 DNA: TGTGCCAGCAGTTTAGGGACTAGCGGGAGAGTTGAGCAGTTCTTC
J gene: TRBJ2-1
V gene: TRBV27
clone size: -
CDR3 length: 15
D gene: TRBD2

CDR3 protein: CASSYSGGRRNEQFF
CDR3 DNA: TGTGCCAGCAGCTACTCGGGGGGGCGTCGGAATGAGCAGTTCTTC
J gene: TRBJ2-1
V gene: TRBV7-6
clone size: -
CDR3 length: 15
D gene: TRBD2

CDR3 protein: CASSIRGIGGIDYEQYF
CDR3 DNA: TGTGCCAGTAGTATTCGTGGTATAGGAGGGATAGACTACGAGCAGTACTTC
J gene: TRBJ2-7
V gene: TRBV19
clone size: -
CDR3 length: 17
D gene: -

CDR3 protein: CASSWTGARTDTQYF
CDR3 DNA: TGTGCCAGCAGTTGGACAGGGGCACGCACAGATACGCAGTATTTT
J gene: TRBJ2-3
V gene: TRBV7-2
clone size: -
CDR3 length: 15
D gene: TRBD1

CDR3 protein: CSVRRGNEQFF
CDR3 DNA: TGCAGCGTGCGAAGGGGCAATGAGCAGTTCTTC
J gene: TRBJ2-1
V gene: TRBV29-1
clone size: -
CDR3 length: 11
D gene: -

CDR3 protein: CATRDRGPYEQYF
CDR3 DNA: TGTGCCACTAGGGACAGGGGGCCCTACGAGCAGTACTTC
J gene: TRBJ2-7
V gene: TRBV28
clone size: -
CDR3 length: 13
D gene: TRBD1

CDR3 protein: CASRLQGSYGNTIYF
CDR3 DNA: TGTGCCAGTAGGCTACAGGGTTCGTATGGAAACACCATATATTTT
J gene: TRBJ1-3
V gene: TRBV7-9
clone size: -
CDR3 length: 15
D gene: -

CDR3 protein: CATSDLSTGWTTDTQYF
CDR3 DNA: TGTGCCACCAGTGATTTGAGCACAGGCTGGACCACAGATACGCAGTATTTT
J gene: TRBJ2-3
V gene: TRBV24-1
clone size: -
CDR3 length: 17
D gene: -

CDR3 protein: CASSKGAGGIRADTQYF
CDR3 DNA: TGTGCCAGCAGCAAAGGAGCGGGGGGGATAAGGGCAGATACGCAGTATTTT
J gene: TRBJ2-3
V gene: TRBV5-4
clone size: -
CDR3 length: 17
D gene: TRBD2

CDR3 protein: CASRPRLGGPNTEAFF
CDR3 DNA: TGTGCCAGCAGGCCGCGTCTCGGGGGACCGAACACTGAAGCTTTCTTT
J gene: TRBJ1-1
V gene: TRBV7-9
clone size: -
CDR3 length: 16
D gene: -

CDR3 protein: CSVEGERELETQYF
CDR3 DNA: TGCAGCGTTGAGGGGGAGCGGGAGTTAGAGACCCAGTACTTC
J gene: TRBJ2-5
V gene: TRBV29-1
clone size: -
CDR3 length: 14
D gene: TRBD2

CDR3 protein: CASTRRGLGANVLTF
CDR3 DNA: TGTGCCAGCACTCGCAGGGGGTTAGGGGCCAACGTCCTGACTTTC
J gene: TRBJ2-6
V gene: TRBV6-5
clone size: -
CDR3 length: 15
D gene: TRBD1

CDR3 protein: CATSSLIAGGDNEQFF
CDR3 DNA: TGTGCCACCAGCAGCCTCATAGCGGGAGGGGACAATGAGCAGTTCTTC
J gene: TRBJ2-1
V gene: TRBV15
clone size: once
CDR3 length: 16
D gene: TRBD2

CDR3 protein: CASSPHSPDRAYGYTF
CDR3 DNA: TGTGCCAGCAGTCCCCACAGCCCCGACAGGGCCTATGGCTACACCTTC
J gene: TRBJ1-2
V gene: TRBV27
clone size: few
CDR3 length: 16
D gene: TRBD1

CDR3 protein: CASSDPGQDNSPLHF
CDR3 DNA: TGTGCCAGCAGTGATCCGGGACAGGATAATTCACCCCTCCACTTT
J gene: TRBJ1-6
V gene: TRBV25-1
clone size: -
CDR3 length: 15
D gene: TRBD1

CDR3 protein: CASKPLDREETEAFF
CDR3 DNA: TGTGCCAGTAAACCCCTGGACAGGGAAGAGACTGAAGCTTTCTTT
J gene: TRBJ1-1
V gene: TRBV19
clone size: -
CDR3 length: 15
D gene: TRBD1

CDR3 protein: CASHGQGPFYTF
CDR3 DNA: TGTGCCAGCCACGGGCAGGGGCCCTTCTACACCTTC
J gene: TRBJ1-2
V gene: TRBV28
clone size: -
CDR3 length: 12
D gene: -

CDR3 protein: CASNPRTGVNEQFF
CDR3 DNA: TGTGCCAGCAACCCCCGGACAGGTGTCAATGAGCAGTTCTTC
J gene: TRBJ2-1
V gene: TRBV7-9
clone size: -
CDR3 length: 14
D gene: TRBD1

CDR3 protein: CASSLPGTEVGELFF
CDR3 DNA: TGTGCCAGCAGCTTACCCGGGACAGAGGTCGGGGAGCTGTTTTTT
J gene: TRBJ2-2
V gene: TRBV5-4
clone size: few
CDR3 length: 15
D gene: TRBD1

CDR3 protein: CASSRSGWDTDTQYF
CDR3 DNA: TGCGCCAGCAGCCGTAGCGGGTGGGACACAGATACGCAGTATTTT
J gene: TRBJ2-3
V gene: TRBV5-1
clone size: -
CDR3 length: 15
D gene: TRBD2

CDR3 protein: CASGGGLLSYEQYF
CDR3 DNA: TGTGCCAGCGGGGGGGGACTACTGTCCTACGAGCAGTACTTC
J gene: TRBJ2-7
V gene: TRBV2
clone size: -
CDR3 length: 14
D gene: TRBD2

CDR3 protein: CASSLEVYSSPLHF
CDR3 DNA: TGTGCCAGCAGTTTAGAAGTTTACAGTTCACCCCTCCACTTT
J gene: TRBJ1-6
V gene: TRBV28
clone size: once
CDR3 length: 14
D gene: -

CDR3 protein: CASSLDRRLETQYF
CDR3 DNA: TGCGCCAGCAGCTTGGATAGGAGACTAGAGACCCAGTACTTC
J gene: TRBJ2-5
V gene: TRBV5-1
clone size: -
CDR3 length: 14
D gene: -

CDR3 protein: CSVDTSGGDEQFF
CDR3 DNA: TGCAGCGTTGATACTAGCGGGGGGGATGAGCAGTTCTTC
J gene: TRBJ2-1
V gene: TRBV29-1
clone size: -
CDR3 length: 13
D gene: TRBD2

CDR3 protein: CASSSGTGGSPLHF
CDR3 DNA: TGTGCCAGCAGTTCCGGGACAGGGGGTTCACCCCTCCACTTT
J gene: TRBJ1-6
V gene: TRBV6-6
clone size: -
CDR3 length: 14
D gene: TRBD1

CDR3 protein: CASSQTGTAGANVLTF
CDR3 DNA: TGCGCCAGCAGCCAGACCGGGACAGCTGGGGCCAACGTCCTGACTTTC
J gene: TRBJ2-6
V gene: TRBV4-1
clone size: -
CDR3 length: 16
D gene: TRBD1

CDR3 protein: CAISYDRSWDGYTF
CDR3 DNA: TGTGCCATCAGTTATGACAGGTCCTGGGATGGCTACACCTTC
J gene: TRBJ1-2
V gene: TRBV10-3
clone size: few
CDR3 length: 14
D gene: -

CDR3 protein: CASSYLYGRAGEQYF
CDR3 DNA: TGTGCCAGCAGTTACTTATACGGGAGGGCCGGGGAGCAGTACTTC
J gene: TRBJ2-7
V gene: TRBV6-5
clone size: few
CDR3 length: 15
D gene: TRBD2

CDR3 protein: CASTPGTEAFF
CDR3 DNA: TGCGCCAGCACGCCAGGCACTGAAGCTTTCTTT
J gene: TRBJ1-1
V gene: TRBV5-1
clone size: -
CDR3 length: 11
D gene: -

CDR3 protein: CASSLAVAAGGQETQYF
CDR3 DNA: TGCGCCAGCAGCTTGGCGGTCGCAGCGGGGGGACAAGAGACCCAGTACTTC
J gene: TRBJ2-5
V gene: TRBV5-1
clone size: -
CDR3 length: 17
D gene: TRBD2

CDR3 protein: CASSLPRRQVRGSHF
CDR3 DNA: TGTGCCAGCAGTTTACCCCGCCGACAGGTTAGAGGATCGCATTTT
J gene: TRBJ1-5
V gene: TRBV28
clone size: -
CDR3 length: 15
D gene: -

CDR3 protein: CAISESWASGRADEQFF
CDR3 DNA: TGTGCCATCAGTGAGTCCTGGGCTAGCGGGAGGGCCGATGAGCAGTTCTTC
J gene: TRBJ2-1
V gene: TRBV10-3
clone size: -
CDR3 length: 17
D gene: TRBD2

CDR3 protein: CASSQDPGGRTYNEQFF
CDR3 DNA: TGTGCCAGCAGCCAAGATCCAGGGGGAAGGACCTACAATGAGCAGTTCTTC
J gene: TRBJ2-1
V gene: TRBV4-2
clone size: -
CDR3 length: 17
D gene: TRBD1

CDR3 protein: CSVLQDYGYTF
CDR3 DNA: TGCAGCGTTCTACAGGACTATGGCTACACCTTC
J gene: TRBJ1-2
V gene: TRBV29-1
clone size: -
CDR3 length: 11
D gene: -

CDR3 protein: CAWRQGTEKLFF
CDR3 DNA: TGTGCCTGGAGACAGGGCACCGAAAAACTGTTTTTT
J gene: TRBJ1-4
V gene: TRBV30
clone size: -
CDR3 length: 12
D gene: -

CDR3 protein: CASSFTTGASNNEQFF
CDR3 DNA: TGCGCCAGCAGCTTCACGACAGGGGCTTCAAACAATGAGCAGTTCTTC
J gene: TRBJ2-1
V gene: TRBV5-1
clone size: -
CDR3 length: 16
D gene: TRBD1

CDR3 protein: CASSHPRTGSGSPLHF
CDR3 DNA: TGCGCCAGCAGCCATCCTAGGACAGGGTCAGGTTCACCCCTCCACTTT
J gene: TRBJ1-6
V gene: TRBV4-1
clone size: -
CDR3 length: 16
D gene: TRBD1

CDR3 protein: CSPRSSYEQYF
CDR3 DNA: TGCAGTCCCCGCAGCTCCTACGAGCAGTACTTC
J gene: TRBJ2-7
V gene: TRBV20-1
clone size: -
CDR3 length: 11
D gene: -

CDR3 protein: CASSPRGELNTEAFF
CDR3 DNA: TGTGCCAGCAGCCCAAGAGGAGAGCTGAACACTGAAGCTTTCTTT
J gene: TRBJ1-1
V gene: TRBV7-3
clone size: -
CDR3 length: 15
D gene: -

CDR3 protein: CASSPKAATEAFF
CDR3 DNA: TGTGCCAGCAGCCCGAAGGCGGCGACTGAAGCTTTCTTT
J gene: TRBJ1-1
V gene: TRBV3-1/TRBV3-2
clone size: -
CDR3 length: 13
D gene: -

CDR3 protein: CASSAAPSGLALSNEQFF
CDR3 DNA: TGTGCCAGCAGCGCAGCCCCCTCAGGACTGGCCCTCAGCAATGAGCAGTTCTTC
J gene: TRBJ2-1
V gene: TRBV9
clone size: -
CDR3 length: 18
D gene: -

CDR3 protein: CASSDGQGTDTQYF
CDR3 DNA: TGTGCCAGCAGTGACGGACAGGGTACAGATACGCAGTATTTT
J gene: TRBJ2-3
V gene: TRBV6-4
clone size: -
CDR3 length: 14
D gene: TRBD1

CDR3 protein: CASSIDPTAEAFF
CDR3 DNA: TGTGCCAGTAGTATAGACCCGACAGCGGAAGCTTTCTTT
J gene: TRBJ1-1
V gene: TRBV19
clone size: once
CDR3 length: 13
D gene: -

CDR3 protein: CASSEGGGTNEQFF
CDR3 DNA: TGTGCCAGCAGCGAGGGAGGAGGTACCAATGAGCAGTTCTTC
J gene: TRBJ2-1
V gene: TRBV9
clone size: -
CDR3 length: 14
D gene: -

CDR3 protein: CASSPTGTSGYEQYF
CDR3 DNA: TGTGCCAGCAGCCCCACCGGGACTAGCGGCTACGAGCAGTACTTC
J gene: TRBJ2-7
V gene: TRBV7-2
clone size: -
CDR3 length: 15
D gene: TRBD2

CDR3 protein: CASSSPNRGQDEQYF
CDR3 DNA: TGTGCCAGCAGTTCCCCTAACAGGGGGCAAGACGAGCAGTACTTC
J gene: TRBJ2-7
V gene: TRBV27
clone size: -
CDR3 length: 15
D gene: TRBD1

CDR3 protein: CALRLDLGEQFF
CDR3 DNA: TGTGCCCTACGGCTAGACCTTGGTGAGCAGTTCTTC
J gene: TRBJ2-1
V gene: TRBV7-9
clone size: -
CDR3 length: 12
D gene: -

CDR3 protein: CANNRNRGRGLDEQFF
CDR3 DNA: TGTGCCAACAACCGGAACAGGGGTCGGGGTTTGGATGAGCAGTTCTTC
J gene: TRBJ2-1
V gene: TRBV13
clone size: -
CDR3 length: 16
D gene: TRBD1

CDR3 protein: CASSTGNYGYTF
CDR3 DNA: TGTGCCAGCAGTACAGGGAACTATGGCTACACCTTC
J gene: TRBJ1-2
V gene: TRBV12-3/TRBV12-4
clone size: -
CDR3 length: 12
D gene: -